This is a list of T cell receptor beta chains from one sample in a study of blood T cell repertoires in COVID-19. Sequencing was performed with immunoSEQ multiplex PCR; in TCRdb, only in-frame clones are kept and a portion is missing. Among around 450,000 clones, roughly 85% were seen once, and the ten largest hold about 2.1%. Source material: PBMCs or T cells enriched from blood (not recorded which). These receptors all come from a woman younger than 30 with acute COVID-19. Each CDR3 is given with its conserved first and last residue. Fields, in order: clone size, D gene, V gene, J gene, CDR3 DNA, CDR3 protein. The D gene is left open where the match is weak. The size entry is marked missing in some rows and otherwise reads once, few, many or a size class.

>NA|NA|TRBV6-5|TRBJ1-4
TGTGCCAGCAGCCTTACCACAGGTGGGGTGACGTTTTTT
CASSLTTGGVTFF
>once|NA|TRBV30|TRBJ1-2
TGTGCCTGGATTAAGGCGGATTATGGCTACACCTTC
CAWIKADYGYTF
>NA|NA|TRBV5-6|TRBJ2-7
TGTGCCAGCAGCCTAAGTACCTACGAGCAGTACTTC
CASSLSTYEQYF
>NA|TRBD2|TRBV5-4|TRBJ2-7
TGTGCCAGCAGCGCCGGGAGGGCCTACGAGCAGTACTTC
CASSAGRAYEQYF
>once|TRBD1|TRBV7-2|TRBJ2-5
TGTGCCAGCAGCTTACAGTTCCGGGACAGGGGGCGAGAGACCCAGTACTTC
CASSLQFRDRGRETQYF
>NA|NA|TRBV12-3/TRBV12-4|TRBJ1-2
TGTGCCAGCAGGCGGACAGAAAGAAGCTACACCTTC
CASRRTERSYTF
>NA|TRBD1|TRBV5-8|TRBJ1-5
TGTGCCAGCAGCAACTGGACAGGGAGGGATCAGCCCCAGCATTTT
CASSNWTGRDQPQHF
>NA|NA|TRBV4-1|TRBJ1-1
TGCGCCAGCAGTCCAAGTCCTATCCGGGGAAACACTGAAGCTTTCTTT
CASSPSPIRGNTEAFF
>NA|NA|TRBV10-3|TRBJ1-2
TGTGCCATCAGTGATGGCAGGGACTATGGCTACACCTTC
CAISDGRDYGYTF
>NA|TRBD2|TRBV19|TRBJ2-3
TGTGCCAGTAGGTCTAAGCCGGGACTAGCCGGGGGGACGCAGTATTTT
CASRSKPGLAGGTQYF
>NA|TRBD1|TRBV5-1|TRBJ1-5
TGCGCCAGGAGCCAGGGGGCTCGACAGCCCCAGCATTTT
CARSQGARQPQHF
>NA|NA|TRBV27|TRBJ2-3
TGTGCCAGCAGTCCAGATTTATCAAGAACAGATACGCAGTATTTT
CASSPDLSRTDTQYF
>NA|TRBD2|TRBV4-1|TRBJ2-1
TGCGCCAGCAGCCAAGATTTAATGGGACTACCGGTCCCCCTCTCCTACAATGAGCAGTTCTTC
CASSQDLMGLPVPLSYNEQFF
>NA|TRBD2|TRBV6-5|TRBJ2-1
TGTGCCAGCAGCTCGACTAGCGGGAGGGATAGGGAGCAGTTCTTC
CASSSTSGRDREQFF
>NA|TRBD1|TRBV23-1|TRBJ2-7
TGCGCCAGCAGAAAACCGGGACAGCATGAGCAGTACTTC
CASRKPGQHEQYF
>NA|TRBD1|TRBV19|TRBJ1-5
TGTGCCAGTAGTTTTTTTTATTTCGGACAGGGTAGTGTATCCCGTCAGCCCCAGCATTTT
CASSFFYFGQGSVSRQPQHF
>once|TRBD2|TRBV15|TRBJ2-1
TGTGCCACCAGCAGAACGTTTAGCGGGGGGACCTACAATGAGCAGTTCTTC
CATSRTFSGGTYNEQFF
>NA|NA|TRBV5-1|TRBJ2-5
TGCGCCAGCAGCTTGGGGACAGTTAGTGTGAAAGAGACCCAGTACTTC
CASSLGTVSVKETQYF
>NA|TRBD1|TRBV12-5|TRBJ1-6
TGTGCTAGTGGTTTGGGGGACAGGGTGGGGTCACCCCTCCACTTT
CASGLGDRVGSPLHF
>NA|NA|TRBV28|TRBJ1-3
TGTGCCAGCACTGGAACAGCCTCTGGAAACACCATATATTTT
CASTGTASGNTIYF
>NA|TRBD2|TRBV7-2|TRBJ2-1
TGTGCCAGCAACCCCCCCGCTAGCGGTTACAATGAGCAGTTCTTC
CASNPPASGYNEQFF
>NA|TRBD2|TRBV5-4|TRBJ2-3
TGTGCCAGCAGCCCCACTAGCGGGGGGCCATCAGATACGCAGTATTTT
CASSPTSGGPSDTQYF
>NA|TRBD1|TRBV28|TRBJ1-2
TGTGCCAGCAGTCCGGCCGGGACAGGCTATGGCTACACCTTC
CASSPAGTGYGYTF
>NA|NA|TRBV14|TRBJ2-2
TGTGCCAGCAGCCAGGCGGGATACACCGGGGAGCTGTTTTTT
CASSQAGYTGELFF
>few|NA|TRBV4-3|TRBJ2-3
TGCGCCAGCAGCCATAAAGCGCACGCCGAAGATACGCAGTATTTT
CASSHKAHAEDTQYF
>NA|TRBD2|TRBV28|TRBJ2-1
TGTGCCAGCAGCTTGAACCTAGCGGGAGCCTCCTACAATGAGCAGTTCTTC
CASSLNLAGASYNEQFF
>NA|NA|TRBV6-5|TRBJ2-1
TGTGCCAGCAGTTATGGCTTCTCCTATGAGCAGTTCTTC
CASSYGFSYEQFF
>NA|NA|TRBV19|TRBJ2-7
TGTGCCAGTAGTATAGGGACACCCTACGAGCAGTACTTC
CASSIGTPYEQYF
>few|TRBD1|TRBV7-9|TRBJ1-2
TGTGCCAGCAGCCGCCTCGGGACAGGGGGCGGCGGCGGCTACACCTTC
CASSRLGTGGGGGYTF
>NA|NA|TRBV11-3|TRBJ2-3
TGTGCCAGCAGCGAGCGGACTACCACTAGCACAGATACGCAGTATTTT
CASSERTTTSTDTQYF
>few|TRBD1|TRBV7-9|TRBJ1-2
TGTGCCAGCAGCGCATACAGGGGCGCGTCGACTGGCTACACCTTC
CASSAYRGASTGYTF
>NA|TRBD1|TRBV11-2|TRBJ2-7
TGTGCCAGCAGCAGACTGGGGGGACAGGCATACGAGCAGTACTTC
CASSRLGGQAYEQYF
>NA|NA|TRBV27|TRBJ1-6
TGTGCCAGCAGTGTGATTCAGGGGCGATTTAACTATAATTCACCCCTCCACTTT
CASSVIQGRFNYNSPLHF
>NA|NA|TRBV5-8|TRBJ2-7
TGTGCCAGCAGCTTCGCGGGGGGAAGGGGGCTCGAGCAGTACTTC
CASSFAGGRGLEQYF
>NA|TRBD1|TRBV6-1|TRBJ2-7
TGTGCCAGCAGTGAATCGGGACAGGGGTTTCCCTACGAGCAGTACTTC
CASSESGQGFPYEQYF
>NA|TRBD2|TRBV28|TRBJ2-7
TGTGCCACCGAAGTTACTAGCGACGAGCAGTACTTC
CATEVTSDEQYF
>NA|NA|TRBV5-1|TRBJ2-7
TGCGCCAGCAGCTTGGCCGAAGGGTCCGGGGACGAGCAGTACTTC
CASSLAEGSGDEQYF
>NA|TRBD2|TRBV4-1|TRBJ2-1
TGCGCCAGCAGCCAAGATCCGAGCGGGGGCTCCTACAATGAGCAGTTCTTC
CASSQDPSGGSYNEQFF
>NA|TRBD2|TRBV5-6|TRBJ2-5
TGTGCCAGCAGCCGGTGGGCTAGCGGGATAGAGACCCAGTACTTC
CASSRWASGIETQYF
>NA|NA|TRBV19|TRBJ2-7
TGTGCCAGTGCCCGGGGGTCGTCCTACGAGCAGTACTTC
CASARGSSYEQYF
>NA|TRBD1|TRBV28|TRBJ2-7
TGTGCCAGCAGGGGGTCCGGGACAGCTAATTACGAGCAGTACTTC
CASRGSGTANYEQYF
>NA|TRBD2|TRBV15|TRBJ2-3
TGTGCCACCAGCAGCGGTAGCGGGTCCACAGATACGCAGTATTTT
CATSSGSGSTDTQYF
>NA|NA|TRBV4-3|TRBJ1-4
TGCGCCAGCAGCCAAGGAGAAACTATTAATGAAAAACTGTTTTTT
CASSQGETINEKLFF
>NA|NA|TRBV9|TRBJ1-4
TGTGCCAGCAGCCCTACAGGCACAACTAATGAAAAACTGTTTTTT
CASSPTGTTNEKLFF
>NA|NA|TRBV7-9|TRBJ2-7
TGTGCCAGCAGCTCCTTGGGGGGGGCCCACGAGCAGTACTTC
CASSSLGGAHEQYF
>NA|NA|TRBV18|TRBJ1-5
TGTGCCAGCTCGCGGGGAGATAAAACGGCCCAGCCCCAGCATTTT
CASSRGDKTAQPQHF
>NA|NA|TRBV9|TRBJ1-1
TGTGCCAGCAGCGTAGGGGGGCAGGGGAGCACTGAAGCTTTCTTT
CASSVGGQGSTEAFF
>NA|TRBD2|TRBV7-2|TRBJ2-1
TGTGCCAGCAGCTTAACGGGGGGGCCATATGAGCAGTTCTTC
CASSLTGGPYEQFF
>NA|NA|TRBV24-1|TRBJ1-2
TGTGCCACCAGTGATTATCAGGGTGTCCACACCTTC
CATSDYQGVHTF
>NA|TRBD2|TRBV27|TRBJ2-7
TGTGCCAGCAGTTCACTTCTAGCGGGAGTGTACTACGAGCAGTACTTC
CASSSLLAGVYYEQYF
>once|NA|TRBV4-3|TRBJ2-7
TGCGCCAGCAGCCAAGCCCCCTGGGGGACAAGACCTTACGAGCAGTACTTC
CASSQAPWGTRPYEQYF